The 14 T cell receptor beta chains listed next were all sequenced from one sample in a study of T cells in Graves' hyperthyroidism and ophthalmopathy. RNA transcripts provided the source from which TCR beta CDR3 regions were amplified. A first-round RT-PCR of the TCR CDR3 used the HTBI primer set. TCRdb ran MiXCR on the multiplex PCR reads and lists one entry per CDR3 protein. The sample has fewer than 500,000 distinct CDR3 sequences, 13% to 15% seen once. The sequenced sample was blood. The receptors were sampled from a woman under 40 with Graves' ophthalmopathy.

For this clonotype: Just one base apart from a much larger clone, this may be a read error. The chain links TRBV27 to TRBJ2-5; 7 bases agree with TRBD2. The CDR3 contains 17 residues. V dropped 5 bases and J dropped 4; count of bases not matched to a gene: 16. The germline gives CDR1 MNHEY, CDR2 SMNVEV (reference sequence). CDR3 DNA: TGTGCCAGCAGTGGGGGGGGTAGAGAGGGCTCTCGAGAGACCCAGTACTTC. Encoded protein: CASSGGGREGSRETQYF.

This chain connects TRBV19 to TRBJ2-2, with a weak D call TRBD1 (6 bases). Germline V gene data show CDR1 as LNHDA and CDR2 as SQIVND (reference sequence). The CDR3 has 17 residues. Deletions cut 5 bases from V and 1 base from J, with 17 bases between. CDR3 in amino acids: CASSEGHPLGNTGELFF. CDR3 bases: TGTGCCAGTAGTGAGGGACACCCCCTAGGGAACACCGGGGAGCTGTTTTTT.

This clonotype has at least ten counts. The chain uses TRBV14 and TRBJ2-7; the D gene could be TRBD1 or TRBD2 (5 bases each). V gave up 1 base and J gave up 7 bases, with 20 bases separating them. CDR3 size: 16 residues. Germline lookup yields CDR1 SGHDN and CDR2 FVKESK. CDR3 nucleotides: TGTGCCAGCAGCCAAGGCGAGGGGTCTAGGGTTCGGGAGCAGTACTTC. Amino acids: CASSQGEGSRVREQYF.

This clonotype came up many times. The CDR3 DNA sequence: TGTGCCAGCAGCACCCCCGGTGGAGGGGCAGATACGCAGTATTTT. Protein sequence: CASSTPGGGADTQYF. The chain combines TRBV5-8 with TRBJ2-3, with D possibly TRBD2 on 6 matching bases. From germline, CDR1 is SGHTS and CDR2 YDEGEE. The CDR3 contains 15 residues. The V and J ends lost 4 bases and 4 bases respectively, with 16 bases between them.

This clonotype was counted at least ten times. V and J are TRBV28 and TRBJ2-3; a possible D gene is TRBD1 (5 bases). CDR3 length: 14 amino acids. The germline V and J ends were trimmed by 8 bases and 4 bases, with 16 bases remaining between them. Germline V lookup: CDR1 MDHEN, CDR2 SYDVKM. CDR3 region: CASGVAGSPDTQYF. The CDR3 DNA is TGTGCCAGCGGAGTGGCAGGGTCCCCAGATACGCAGTATTTT.

This clonotype has a count of ten or more. The chain recombines TRBV7-9 with TRBJ2-1; 7 positions agree with TRBD1. CDR3 length: 16 amino acids. V shed 0 bases, J shed 0 bases, and the junction held 2 bases outside the gene matches. Per the germline V gene, CDR1 is SEHNR and CDR2 is FQNEAQ (reference sequence). In DNA form, the CDR3 reads TGTGCCAGCAGCTTAGCCGGACAGGTCTCCTACAATGAGCAGTTCTTC. Residues: CASSLAGQVSYNEQFF.

This clonotype was picked up many times. The chain is built from TRBV19 and TRBJ1-6; D is uncertain. The V gene lost 4 bases and the J gene lost 10 bases, with 14 bases spanning the gap. Germline-derived CDR1 and CDR2 are LNHDA and SQIVND (reference sequence). The CDR3 is 14 residues long. The CDR3 coding sequence is TGTGCCAGTAGTAAGGTGTCAGGCGAGTCACCCCTCCACTTT. This translates into CASSKVSGESPLHF.

This clonotype has only one observation. This sequence may be a read error, since a much larger clone differs from it by one base. CDR3 sequence reads: CASSSRAGVYGYTF. CDR3 DNA: TGTGCCAGCAGCTCCAGGGCGGGGGTCTATGGCTACACCTTC. This chain connects TRBV7-2 to TRBJ1-2, with D perhaps TRBD1 (5 bases). V dropped 4 bases and J dropped 4 bases, with 13 bases sitting between them. CDR3 size: 14 residues. Germline assignment: CDR1 SGHTA and CDR2 FQGNSA.

Ten or more counts support this clonotype. The chain joins TRBV3-1 to TRBJ1-4, with TRBD1 matching over 8 bases. CDR1 is LGHDT and CDR2 is YNNKEL in the germline V gene (reference sequence). The length of the CDR3 is 15 residues. J was trimmed by 7 bases and V by 3 bases; bases with no gene match: 7. CDR3 amino acids: CASSHPGQEFEKLFF. DNA of the CDR3: TGTGCCAGCAGCCACCCGGGACAGGAATTTGAAAAACTGTTTTTT.

The chain combines TRBV9 with TRBJ1-2; D call uncertain. V lost 0 bases and J lost 8, with 17 bases in between. This CDR3 has 15 residues. The germline gives CDR1 SGDLS, CDR2 YYNGEE. The CDR3 sequence is CASSVAGVLPKGYTF. The CDR3 DNA reads TGTGCCAGCAGCGTAGCTGGCGTCCTTCCGAAGGGCTACACCTTC. Combining the CDR3 with reference TRBV9 and TRBJ1-2 gives the whole variable domain DSGVTQTPKHLITATGQRVTLRCSPRSGDLSVYWYQQSLDQGLQFLIQYYNGEERAKGNILERFSAQQFPDLHSELNLSSLELGDSALYFCASSVAGVLPKGYTFGSGTRLTVV.

This clonotype was observed at least ten times. The chain is built from TRBV12-3 or TRBV12-4 and TRBJ2-1; D remains unclear. This CDR3 contains 12 residues. With 5 bases removed from V and 4 bases from J, the gap between germline ends came to 6 bases. The CDR3, as DNA: TGTGCCAGCAGTACAGAGTACAATGAGCAGTTCTTC. The encoded protein is CASSTEYNEQFF.

The chain employs TRBV4-1 and TRBJ1-1, with D perhaps matching TRBD1 (6 bases). CDR3 size: 14 residues. V was pared by 3 bases and J by 10 bases, with 18 bases between. Germline-derived CDR1 and CDR2 are MGHRA and YSYEKL. The CDR3 nucleotides read TGCGCCAGCAGCCAGATAGGGGGAACAAGGGCAGCTTTCTTT. This codes for CASSQIGGTRAAFF.

Remarks on this clonotype: A read error may explain this, as a much larger clone is one base away. The CDR3 bases are TGTGCCAGCAGCGTAGCTGCGGGGGGGCTTCTTGGGCAGTTCTTC. This codes for CASSVAAGGLLGQFF. This chain uses TRBV9 with TRBJ2-1; TRBD2 aligns across 9 bases. CDR3 length equals 15 residues. Per germline, CDR1 SGDLS and CDR2 YYNGEE. With 0 bases clipped from V and 12 bases from J, the junction kept 10 bases outside the gene matches.

The chain carries TRBV4-1 and TRBJ2-7; D uncertain. CDR3 size: 15 residues. V was trimmed by 1 base and J by 5 bases, leaving 15 bases between them. Germline lookup yields CDR1 MGHRA and CDR2 YSYEKL. The CDR3 region has the DNA TGCGCCAGCAGCCAAGCGAAGTTTGAAGCTGACGAGCAGTACTTC. Translated, it gives CASSQAKFEADEQYF.